The 31 T cell receptor beta chains in this list originate from one sample, sequenced in a study of blood T cells in healthy people across ages. PCR was performed a second time for about 7 to 12 cycles using a sample-barcoded 5' primer and a J-beta primer mix. TCRdb reprocessed the 5' RACE reads via MiXCR and lists one record per CDR3 protein. This table holds around 600,000 distinct CDR3 sequences, around half found once. Sequencing was done on a sample of blood. The origin of the receptors is a man older than 75 in good health.

The rearrangement links TRBV3-1 to TRBJ2-1; 14 positions match TRBD2. Looked up from germline, CDR1 is LGHDT and CDR2 is YNNKEL (reference sequence). There are 17 residues in the CDR3. V lost 0 bases, J lost 8 bases, and 6 bases stayed unmatched. CDR3 nucleotide sequence: TGTGCCAGCAGCCAAGAGGGACTAGCGGGAGCCTCCCATGAGCAGTTCTTC. It specifies CASSQEGLAGASHEQFF.

V usage is TRBV20-1 and J usage is TRBJ1-2; D is ambiguous. V was shortened by 5 bases and J by 4 bases, with 8 bases between the two germline ends. This CDR3 is 11 amino acids long. The germline V gene encodes CDR1 DFQATT and CDR2 SNEGSKA (reference sequence). In nucleotides, the CDR3 is TGCAGTGCTGACGGACTCTATGGCTACACCTTC. Its protein is CSADGLYGYTF.

The V call is TRBV7-2, the J call TRBJ1-1; 7 bases match TRBD1. The length of the CDR3 is 12 residues. The trim removed 5 bases at V and 8 bases at J, leaving 5 bases unmatched. Germline V CDR1 and CDR2: SGHTA, FQGNSA. CDR3 nucleotides: TGTGCCAGCAGCATGGACAGGAGGGAAGCTTTCTTT. It translates to CASSMDRREAFF.

This clonotype was counted many times. The chain combines TRBV29-1 with TRBJ2-7; D might be TRBD2 (6 bases). The CDR3 is 12 residues long. Germline values: CDR1 SQVTM, CDR2 ANQGSEA. The V end was cut by 2 bases, the J end by 7 bases, with 12 bases between. The CDR3 nucleotides are TGCAGCGTTGAATCGGGGGTACGGGAGCAGTACTTC. This gives the protein CSVESGVREQYF.

V and J are TRBV6-2 or TRBV6-3 and TRBJ2-7; TRBD2 matches 11 bases. The J call may be wrong; the DNA end is better matched by TRBJ2-5. The CDR3 is 17 amino acids. The germline CDR1 and CDR2 sequences are MNHEY and SVGEGT. CDR3 nucleotides: TGTGCCAGCAGTGACGGGACTAGCGGCACCAGGTCGGAGACCCAGTACTTC. Protein: CASSDGTSGTRSETQYF.

There are a few counts of this clonotype. The chain recombines TRBV20-1 with TRBJ2-7; TRBD2 matches 8 bases. J was trimmed by 6 bases and V by 3 bases; bases with no gene match: 16. Germline V gene sequence: CDR1 DFQATT, CDR2 SNEGSKA (reference sequence). This CDR3 has 16 residues. For the CDR3, the DNA is TGCAGTGCTAGTCACGCGGGGGGCCACGTAAGGTCCGAGCAGTACTTC. It codes for CSASHAGGHVRSEQYF.

The table lists this clonotype with a few counts. V is TRBV30 and J is TRBJ1-6, with unresolved D. Trimming removed 5 bases at V and 9 bases at J, with 14 bases between. The CDR3 extends over 13 amino acids. Germline V gene lookup returns CDR1 GTSNPN and CDR2 SVGIG (reference sequence). As DNA, the CDR3 is TGTGCCTGGGTGGGCCTGCTTGGTTCACCCCTCCACTTT. Translating it yields CAWVGLLGSPLHF.

This clonotype was seen a few times. V gene TRBV7-9 combines with J gene TRBJ2-7, with TRBD2 matching over 11 bases. CDR1 SEHNR and CDR2 FQNEAQ come from the germline V gene (reference sequence). The CDR3 sequence is 14 residues long. Trimming at V came to 3 bases and at J to 3 bases, leaving 1 base not matched to a gene. DNA of the CDR3: TGTGCCAGCAGCTTCACTAGCGGGGGCTACGAGCAGTACTTC. Its protein is CASSFTSGGYEQYF.

The chain has TRBV11-3 and TRBJ2-7; D gene uncertain. V lost 1 base to trimming and J lost 6 bases, with 13 bases between them. The CDR3 runs to 14 residues. Germline V lookup: CDR1 SGHNT, CDR2 YENEEA. Here the CDR3 reads CASSLGPANGEQYF. In DNA form, the CDR3 reads TGTGCCAGCAGCTTAGGACCGGCCAACGGCGAGCAGTACTTC.

This clonotype has a single count. The CDR3 does not end in the conserved phenylalanine or tryptophan, so this is likely a read error. The rearrangement joins TRBV4-2 to TRBJ1-2, with a weak D call TRBD1 (5 bases). Per germline, CDR1 LGHNA and CDR2 YNFKEQ. The CDR3 spans 15 residues. The ends were cut back, 0 bases at V and 4 bases at J, with 12 bases in the middle. The CDR3 protein is CASSQDHQGGYGYTC. Written as DNA, the CDR3 is TGTGCCAGCAGCCAAGATCACCAGGGTGGCTATGGCTACACCTGC.

This clonotype has ten or more counts. This rearrangement joins TRBV7-9 to TRBJ2-7; 7 bases fit TRBD1. CDR3 length equals 16 residues. CDR1 SEHNR and CDR2 FQNEAQ come from the germline V gene (reference sequence). Trimming took 1 base from V and 0 from J; bases not matched to a gene: 6. CDR3 sequence (DNA): TGTGCCAGCAGCTTAGTTGCGACAGGGAGCTCCTACGAGCAGTACTTC. Translating it yields CASSLVATGSSYEQYF.

This chain links TRBV13 with TRBJ2-7, with 10 bases aligning to TRBD1. The junction had 5 bases not matched to a gene; V was cut back by 5 bases and J by 4 bases. Germline values: CDR1 PRHDT, CDR2 FYEKMQ (reference sequence). The CDR3 is 14 residues long. This CDR3 is CASSTGDRGYEQYF. CDR3 coding DNA: TGTGCCAGCAGCACCGGGGACAGGGGTTACGAGCAGTACTTC.

J is TRBJ2-2 and V is TRBV11-2, with D perhaps matching TRBD2 (5 bases). The V gene's germline CDR1 is SGHAT and CDR2 FQNNGV. The CDR3 is 15 amino acids. Deletions cut 3 bases from V and 7 bases from J, with 15 bases between. The CDR3 sequence: CASSFGNPSVGELFF. In DNA form, the CDR3 reads TGTGCCAGCAGCTTCGGGAATCCAAGTGTCGGGGAGCTGTTTTTT.

In the case of this clonotype: One base away lies a much larger clone, so this may be a sequencing read error. The chain recombines TRBV15 with TRBJ2-5; no definite D call. The J call is doubtful: the DNA matches TRBJ2-7 better. CDR1 and CDR2 (germline): LNHNV, YYDKDF (reference sequence). CDR3 length equals 14 residues. The CDR3 DNA follows: TGTGCCACCGGCAGAGTCGTGGACCCTTACGAGCAGTACTTC. It translates to CATGRVVDPYEQYF.

V gene TRBV20-1 combines with J gene TRBJ1-4; D unresolved. The germline gives CDR1 DFQATT, CDR2 SNEGSKA (reference sequence). V was cut by 4 bases and J by 0 bases, with 9 bases left in between. The length of the CDR3 is 14 residues. The DNA of the CDR3 is TGCAGTGCTAAATCTACAGCAACTAATGAAAAACTGTTTTTT. Translation gives CSAKSTATNEKLFF.

The sample holds a few counts of this clonotype. This CDR3 reads CASTRSGRAAETQYF. The CDR3 DNA sequence: TGTGCCAGCACCCGTAGCGGGAGGGCGGCAGAGACCCAGTACTTC. V is TRBV6-5 and J is TRBJ2-5; 11 nucleotides line up with TRBD2. J lost 4 bases, V lost 7 bases, and 8 bases had no gene match. In germline, CDR1 is MNHEY, CDR2 SVGAGI. CDR3 length: 15 residues.

There are a few counts of this clonotype. This sequence joins TRBV10-3 and TRBJ1-2, with D uncertain. The CDR3 consists of 16 residues. V lost 0 bases to trimming and J lost 3 bases, with 14 bases between them. In germline, CDR1 is ENHRY, CDR2 SYGVKD. Here the CDR3 DNA reads TGTGCCATCAGTGAGTCGAACATGGTTAAATACTATGGCTACACCTTC. The encoded protein is CAISESNMVKYYGYTF.

The chain is built from TRBV20-1 and TRBJ2-1; 10 bases match TRBD2. CDR3 length equals 14 residues. CDR1 is DFQATT, CDR2 SNEGSKA, per germline (reference sequence). The trim removed 0 bases at V and 10 bases at J, leaving 6 bases unmatched. The CDR3: CSARDGTSASEQFF. CDR3 DNA sequence: TGCAGTGCTAGAGATGGGACTAGCGCCTCCGAGCAGTTCTTC.

The J gene is TRBJ2-1, the V gene TRBV28, with 7 bases that match TRBD1. Trimming cost V 6 bases and J 8 bases; bases outside gene matches: 10. The CDR3 is 14 residues long. CDR1 is MDHEN, CDR2 SYDVKM, per germline. The CDR3 here is CASRAGTDYDEQFF. In nucleotides, the CDR3 is TGTGCCAGCAGGGCCGGGACAGATTACGATGAGCAGTTCTTC.

This clonotype has more than one count but fewer than ten. This chain links TRBV19 with TRBJ2-1; D is undetermined. This CDR3 comprises 15 residues. Trimming removed 6 bases from V and 5 bases from J, with 17 bases in between. From germline, CDR1 is LNHDA and CDR2 SQIVND (reference sequence). CDR3 sequence: CASSPGPVKDNEQFF. The CDR3, as DNA: TGTGCCAGTAGCCCTGGACCGGTTAAAGACAATGAGCAGTTCTTC.

The genes are TRBV7-3 and TRBJ2-5, with 11 positions matching TRBD2. CDR3 length: 15 amino acids. Germline V gene sequence: CDR1 SGHTA, CDR2 FQGTGA. Trimming cost V 1 base and J 11 bases; bases outside gene matches: 9. CDR3 loop: CASSLMTSGKNEQYF. CDR3 DNA sequence: TGTGCCAGCAGCTTAATGACTAGCGGGAAGAATGAGCAGTACTTC.

V is TRBV4-3 and J is TRBJ1-2; D unresolved. Germline CDR1 and CDR2: LGHNA and YSLEER. CDR3 size: 15 residues. The V and J ends lost 2 bases and 0 bases respectively, with 10 bases between them. DNA of the CDR3: TGCGCCAGCAGCCAAAATGACGTGGCTAACTATGGCTACACCTTC. This codes for CASSQNDVANYGYTF.

This sequence joins TRBV11-2 and TRBJ2-3, with a tentative D call TRBD2 (5 bases). The CDR3 contains 14 residues. Germline V gives CDR1 SGHAT, CDR2 FQNNGV. V was shortened by 1 base and J by 6 bases, with 11 bases between the two germline ends. The CDR3 nucleotides read TGTGCCAGCAGCTTAGCGGGGTGGGAGGATACGCAGTATTTT. The encoded protein is CASSLAGWEDTQYF.

With respect to this clonotype: A read error is possible here, since a much larger clone lies one base away. The V call is TRBV6-6, the J call TRBJ2-7, with 8 bases fitting TRBD2. Germline lookup yields CDR1 MNHNY and CDR2 SVGAGI (reference sequence). The CDR3 runs 14 residues. This CDR3 reads CVSCPSGGTYEQYF. The DNA of the CDR3 is TGTGTCAGCTGTCCCAGCGGGGGTACCTACGAGCAGTACTTC.

Here the CDR3 DNA reads TGCAGTGCTAGACCCGCAGGAGAGCGGGGGGCTTACCAAGAGACCCAGTACTTC. This sequence encodes CSARPAGERGAYQETQYF. The chain recombines TRBV20-1 with TRBJ2-5; 9 bases line up with TRBD2. Germline lookup yields CDR1 DFQATT and CDR2 SNEGSKA (reference sequence). The V segment lost 2 bases and the J segment 0 bases; nucleotides outside the gene matches: 13. The CDR3 covers 18 residues.

On this clonotype itself: This may arise from a read error, as a much more abundant clone is one base away. The chain has TRBV27 and TRBJ2-1; D perhaps matches TRBD2 (5 bases). The DNA end is a closer match to TRBJ2-7, so the J assignment may be wrong. Germline V CDR1 and CDR2: MNHEY, SMNVEV (reference sequence). The CDR3 contains 14 residues. The CDR3 region has the DNA TGTGCCAGCAGGAGACTAAGGTCCTACAATGAGCAGTACTTC. It translates to CASRRLRSYNEQYF.

The chain combines TRBV9 with TRBJ2-1; perhaps TRBD1 as D (5 bases). Germline V gene data show CDR1 as SGDLS and CDR2 as YYNGEE. This CDR3 has 15 residues. V gave up 0 bases and J gave up 3 bases, with 10 bases separating them. CDR3 protein: CASSVVTGIYNEQFF. In nucleotides, the CDR3 is TGTGCCAGCAGCGTAGTCACAGGCATCTACAATGAGCAGTTCTTC.

The sample holds a few counts of this clonotype. This chain joins TRBV20-1 and TRBJ1-5; D is unresolved. This CDR3 has 14 amino acids. CDR1 is DFQATT, CDR2 SNEGSKA, per germline (reference sequence). V shed 4 bases and J shed 5 bases, with 15 bases lying between them. CDR3 sequence: CSATQSRRYQPQHF. The CDR3 DNA follows: TGCAGTGCTACCCAATCTCGCCGGTATCAGCCCCAGCATTTT.

Note on this clonotype: This may be a read error: a much more frequent sequence differs by one nucleotide. CDR3 coding DNA: TGTGCCACCAGCAGAGATGGGGGGAAAAACAGTCAGTACTTC. Translation: CATSRDGGKNSQYF. V gene TRBV15 combines with J gene TRBJ2-4; TRBD2 is a possible D gene (6 bases). The germline CDR1 and CDR2 sequences are LNHNV and YYDKDF (reference sequence). The CDR3 has 14 residues. The full variable domain, its missing parts supplied by reference TRBV15 and TRBJ2-4, is DAMVIQNPRYQVTQFGKPVTLSCSQTLNHNVMYWYQQKSSQAPKLLFHYYDKDFNNEADTPDNFQSRRPNTSFCFLDIRSPGLGDTAMYLCATSRDGGKNSQYFGAGTRLSVL.

The chain carries TRBV7-9 and TRBJ2-1; TRBD2 matches at 10 bases. Germline V gene sequence: CDR1 SEHNR, CDR2 FQNEAQ (reference sequence). There are 17 residues in the CDR3. Losses at the gene ends were 1 base for V and 0 bases for J; bases not matched to a gene: 3. CDR3 region: CASSLVSGGISYNEQFF. The CDR3 coding sequence is TGTGCCAGCAGCTTAGTTAGCGGGGGGATCTCCTACAATGAGCAGTTCTTC. Full variable domain (rest looked up from reference TRBV7-9 and TRBJ2-1): DTGVSQNPRHKITKRGQNVTFRCDPISEHNRLYWYRQTLGQGPEFLTYFQNEAQLEKSRLLSDRFSAERPKGSFSTLEIQRTEQGDSAMYLCASSLVSGGISYNEQFFGPGTRLTVL.

The chain uses TRBV7-9 and TRBJ2-3; TRBD2 matches 9 bases. V was pared by 5 bases and J by 4 bases, with 10 bases of the junction left unmatched. The germline CDR1 and CDR2 sequences are SEHNR and FQNEAQ (reference sequence). There are 16 residues in the CDR3. The CDR3 spells CASSLSSGIRSDTQYF. Here the CDR3 DNA reads TGTGCCAGCAGCCTATCTAGCGGGATAAGGTCAGATACGCAGTATTTT.